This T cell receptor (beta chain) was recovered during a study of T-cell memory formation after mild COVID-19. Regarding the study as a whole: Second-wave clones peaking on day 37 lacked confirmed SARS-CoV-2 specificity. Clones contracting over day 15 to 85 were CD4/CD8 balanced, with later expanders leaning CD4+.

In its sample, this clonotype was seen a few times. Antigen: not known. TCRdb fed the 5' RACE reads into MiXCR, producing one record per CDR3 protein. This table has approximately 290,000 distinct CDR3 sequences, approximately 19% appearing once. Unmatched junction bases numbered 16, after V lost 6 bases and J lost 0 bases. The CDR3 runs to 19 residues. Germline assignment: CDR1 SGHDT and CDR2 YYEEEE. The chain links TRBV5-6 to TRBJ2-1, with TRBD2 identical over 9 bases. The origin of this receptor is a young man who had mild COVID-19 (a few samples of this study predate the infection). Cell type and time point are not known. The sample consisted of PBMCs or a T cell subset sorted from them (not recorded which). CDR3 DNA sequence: TGTGCCAGCAAGTTCTGGCGGGGGGGTATCATCGGCTCCTACAATGAGCAGTTCTTC. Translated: CASKFWRGGIIGSYNEQFF.